The present TCR beta chain was sequenced within a study of cytomegalovirus exposure and HLA in healthy donors. The CDR3 is 15 residues long. In germline, CDR1 is MNHNS, CDR2 SASEGT. The junction had 5 bases not matched to a gene; V was cut back by 2 bases and J by 2 bases. The primer mix had 60 Vbeta and 13 Jbeta primers. TCRdb's copy holds only in-frame clones and misses some; the assay was immunoSEQ multiplex PCR. The table lists under 110,000 clones, just over 70% of them singletons. The chain joins TRBV6-1 to TRBJ2-7; 8 nucleotides line up with TRBD2. Sequenced sample: PBMCs. This TCR came from a boy younger than 18 in good health and CMV-seronegative. In nucleotides, the CDR3 is TGTGCCAGCAGTGAACAAGCGGGAGAGGCCTACGAGCAGTACTTC. This gives the protein CASSEQAGEAYEQYF.